These 16 T cell receptor beta chains were all obtained from the same sample, sequenced in a study of cytomegalovirus exposure and HLA in healthy donors. Data came from immunoSEQ multiplex PCR; TCRdb stores just in-frame clones and leaves some out. The table shows about 140,000 clones, with just under 85% occurring only once. Sequenced material: PBMCs. These receptors were obtained from a woman aged 25 to 39 in good health and CMV-seronegative.

This clone was counted a single time. J is TRBJ1-4 and V is TRBV5-4; no firm D call. The CDR3 extends over 13 amino acids. Germline values: CDR1 SGHNT, CDR2 YYREEE (reference sequence). Trimming removed 4 bases from V and 7 bases from J, with 11 bases in between. For the CDR3, the DNA is TGTGCCAGCAGCCCCCTAGCCGGTGAAAAACTGTTTTTT. This gives the protein CASSPLAGEKLFF.

This clone came up once. The chain recombines TRBV2 with TRBJ1-2; a possible D gene is TRBD1 (6 bases). In germline, CDR1 is SNHLY, CDR2 FYNNEI. CDR3 size: 16 residues. Trimming took 8 bases from V and 2 from J, leaving 21 bases between them. CDR3 bases: TGTGCCAGCGGAAGAAACAGGGTAGGGACGAACTATGGCTACACCTTC. Its protein is CASGRNRVGTNYGYTF.

This chain joins TRBV11-2 and TRBJ1-1; TRBD1 matches at 11 bases. Germline V gene data show CDR1 as SGHAT and CDR2 as FQNNGV. The CDR3 length is 15 residues. After removal of 6 bases from V and 1 base from J, the junction contained 4 bases not matched to a gene. This chain's CDR3 is CASRKGQGENTEAFF. CDR3 coding DNA: TGTGCCAGCAGGAAGGGACAGGGGGAGAACACTGAAGCTTTCTTT.

The chain recombines TRBV9 with TRBJ2-7; D is unresolved. This CDR3 contains 14 residues. Trimming shortened V by 2 bases and J by 6 bases, and 15 bases separated the two germline ends. CDR1 is SGDLS and CDR2 is YYNGEE in the germline V gene. The CDR3 bases are TGTGCCAGCAGCGTTACAGACCGGCGAAGCGAGCAGTACTTC. Its protein is CASSVTDRRSEQYF.

The chain recombines TRBV4-1 with TRBJ1-1, with TRBD1 identical over 7 bases. The CDR3 has 15 residues. The germline gives CDR1 MGHRA, CDR2 YSYEKL. V lost 3 bases and J lost 0; bases outside the gene matches: 4. The CDR3 DNA reads as TGCGCCAGCAGCCACCCGACAGGGCTGAACACTGAAGCTTTCTTT. This translates into CASSHPTGLNTEAFF.

The rearrangement joins TRBV29-1 to TRBJ1-5, with TRBD1 matching 8 bases. CDR3 length equals 14 residues. After removal of 3 bases from V and 7 bases from J, the junction contained 8 bases not matched to a gene. The germline V gene has CDR1 SQVTM and CDR2 ANQGSEA. DNA of the CDR3: TGCAGCGTTGAGACGGACAGGGCGGGACAGCCCCAGCATTTT. Its translation: CSVETDRAGQPQHF.

The V call is TRBV6-6, the J call TRBJ2-2, with 9 bases identical to TRBD1. The CDR3 sequence is 16 residues long. CDR1 is MNHNY and CDR2 is SVGAGI in the germline V gene (reference sequence). V lost 0 bases and J lost 3; bases outside the gene matches: 2. CDR3: CASSYSGQGHTGELFF. The CDR3 DNA sequence: TGTGCCAGCAGTTACTCCGGACAGGGGCACACCGGGGAGCTGTTTTTT.

The gene calls are TRBV27 and TRBJ1-2; perhaps TRBD1 as D (5 bases). This CDR3 spans 18 amino acids. Trimming shortened V by 6 bases and J by 5 bases, and 28 bases separated the two germline ends. Looked up from germline, CDR1 is MNHEY and CDR2 is SMNVEV (reference sequence). DNA for the CDR3: TGTGCCAGCAGAATCTCCAGGGTCCTCGAAGGAGTGCAGTATGGCTACACCTTC. Protein: CASRISRVLEGVQYGYTF.

The chain employs TRBV7-2 and TRBJ2-1; TRBD1 matches at 7 bases. There are 15 residues in the CDR3. The V and J ends lost 4 bases and 0 bases, in that order; junction bases with no gene match: 3. Germline loops: CDR1 SGHTA, CDR2 FQGNSA. The CDR3 DNA reads TGTGCCAGCAGCTACCGGGACAGCTCCTACAATGAGCAGTTCTTC. Translating gives CASSYRDSSYNEQFF.

The genes are TRBV5-6 and TRBJ1-4; 8 bases are a match to TRBD1. The CDR3 extends over 16 amino acids. The germline CDR1 and CDR2 sequences are SGHDT and YYEEEE. The J segment lost 6 bases and the V segment lost 1 base, leaving 8 bases of the junction unmatched. CDR3 sequence reads: CASSLTSGTGYEKLFF. For the CDR3, the DNA is TGTGCCAGCAGCTTGACTTCCGGGACAGGCTATGAAAAACTGTTTTTT.

This rearrangement joins TRBV2 to TRBJ2-7, with 12 bases aligning to TRBD2. V was clipped by 6 bases and J by 2 bases; unmatched bases: 11. The CDR3 extends over 17 amino acids. Germline assignment: CDR1 SNHLY and CDR2 FYNNEI. CDR3 residues: CASRGLLAGGRAYEQYF. As DNA, the CDR3 is TGTGCCAGCAGAGGGCTTCTAGCGGGGGGGAGAGCCTACGAGCAGTACTTC.

The V call is TRBV7-3, the J call TRBJ1-2, with a weak D call TRBD1 (6 bases). Looked up from germline, CDR1 is SGHTA and CDR2 is FQGTGA. Trimming removed 6 bases at V and 8 bases at J, with 19 bases between. This CDR3 comprises 14 residues. CDR3 DNA: TGTGCCAGCAGACCGTCTGGGGGCAAGGAGGGCTACACCTTC. Its translation: CASRPSGGKEGYTF.

This clone was detected a few times. This chain connects TRBV18 to TRBJ1-4, with 7 bases fitting TRBD1. CDR1 is KGHSH and CDR2 is LQKENI in the germline V gene. The CDR3 contains 14 residues. V lost 3 bases and J lost 8; bases outside the gene matches: 6. CDR3 sequence reads: CASSPLQGREKLFF. CDR3 DNA sequence: TGTGCCAGCTCACCTCTACAGGGGCGGGAAAAACTGTTTTTT.

This sequence joins TRBV28 and TRBJ1-5, with D unclear. Deletions cut 4 bases from V and 3 bases from J, with 10 bases between. Germline lookup yields CDR1 MDHEN and CDR2 SYDVKM. The length of the CDR3 is 14 residues. CDR3 bases: TGTGCCAGCAGTTCTCCGGGTCCCAATCAGCCCCAGCATTTT. Translation gives CASSSPGPNQPQHF.

This chain joins TRBV18 and TRBJ2-7; 10 bases fit TRBD1. The CDR3 extends over 14 amino acids. V was clipped by 4 bases and J by 2 bases; unmatched bases: 2. Germline values: CDR1 KGHSH, CDR2 LQKENI. The DNA of the CDR3 is TGTGCCAGCTCACGGGACAGGGGTCCCTACGAGCAGTACTTC. It is translated as CASSRDRGPYEQYF. Combining the CDR3 with reference TRBV18 and TRBJ2-7 gives the whole variable domain NAGVMQNPRHLVRRRGQEARLRCSPMKGHSHVYWYRQLPEEGLKFMVYLQKENIIDESGMPKERFSAEFPKEGPSILRIQQVVRGDSAAYFCASSRDRGPYEQYFGPGTRLTVT.

CDR3 DNA sequence: TGCGCCAGCAGCGCGGACAGGGTTGGAGGCTACACCTTC. The encoded protein is CASSADRVGGYTF. The V gene is TRBV5-1, the J gene TRBJ1-2, with TRBD1 identical over 8 bases. This CDR3 comprises 13 residues. Trimming cost V 4 bases and J 8 bases; bases outside gene matches: 7. Germline CDR1 is SGHRS and CDR2 is YFSETQ.